Listed below are T cell receptor beta chains from one sample, sequenced in a study of blood T cells in healthy people across ages. TCRdb reprocessed the 5' RACE reads with MiXCR, giving one entry per CDR3 protein. The sample has about 1.6 million distinct CDR3 sequences, about 35% seen once; the top ten hold about 11%. Sample: blood. These receptors were obtained from a woman aged 30 to 39 in good health. Each CDR3 is given with its conserved first and last residue. A D gene is named only where the DNA matches it firmly. The listing skips clone size in some rows; elsewhere it reads once, few, many or a size class.

CASSQLQGAGTEAFF,TGTGCCAGCAGTCAATTACAGGGGGCTGGCACTGAAGCTTTCTTT,TRBV6-6,TRBD1,-,TRBJ1-1
CASSYWRGEGYEQYF,TGTGCCAGCAGCTATTGGCGGGGGGAGGGTTACGAGCAGTACTTC,TRBV7-8,TRBD2,few,TRBJ2-7
CAIGETGPSGANVLTF,TGTGCCATCGGTGAGACAGGCCCCTCTGGGGCCAACGTCCTGACTTTC,TRBV10-3,-,-,TRBJ2-6
CATGGGITDTQYF,TGTGCCACCGGCGGGGGGATCACAGATACGCAGTATTTT,TRBV9,TRBD2,few,TRBJ2-3
CASSVGDYGYTF,TGTGCCAGCAGCGTAGGGGACTATGGCTACACCTTC,TRBV9,-,many,TRBJ1-2
CASSRPMGEQFF,TGCGCCAGCAGCCGCCCCATGGGTGAGCAGTTCTTC,TRBV4-1,-,few,TRBJ2-1
CASSPLFGGEQYF,TGTGCCAGCAGCCCCCTCTTCGGTGGGGAGCAGTACTTC,TRBV3-1,-,-,TRBJ2-7
CATSDLLLAEGGEQFF,TGTGCCACCAGTGATTTGCTACTAGCGGAGGGTGGTGAGCAGTTCTTC,TRBV24-1,TRBD2,-,TRBJ2-1
CASTLGHNEQFF,TGTGCCAGCACTCTAGGGCACAATGAGCAGTTCTTC,TRBV2,-,few,TRBJ2-1
CSASGAGRTNEKLFF,TGCAGTGCTAGCGGGGCAGGGAGGACTAATGAAAAACTGTTTTTT,TRBV20-1,-,-,TRBJ1-4
CATSDASGRSRPSTDTQYF,TGTGCCACCAGTGATGCTAGCGGGAGGTCCAGACCTAGCACAGATACGCAGTATTTT,TRBV24-1,TRBD2,few,TRBJ2-3
CASSSSPEVQEQYF,TGTGCCAGCAGCTCCAGCCCGGAAGTGCAGGAGCAGTACTTC,TRBV11-2,-,-,TRBJ2-7
CASSLGAMGAFF,TGTGCCAGCAGCTTAGGGGCCATGGGAGCTTTCTTT,TRBV7-9,-,-,TRBJ1-1
CASSSKWGTQYF,TGTGCCAGCAGTTCCAAATGGGGGACCCAGTACTTC,TRBV28,-,few,TRBJ2-5
CASSSRGRGVPYGQYF,TGTGCCAGCAGCAGCCGGGGGCGGGGGGTCCCCTACGGGCAGTACTTC,TRBV13,TRBD2,-,TRBJ2-7
CASSGTGIGYTF,TGTGCCAGCAGCGGGACAGGGATTGGCTACACCTTC,TRBV3-1,TRBD1,-,TRBJ1-2
CASSPIAGDRTQYF,TGTGCCAGCAGCCCGATAGCGGGAGACCGTACGCAGTATTTT,TRBV11-2,TRBD2,-,TRBJ2-3
CASSLGSGSTEAFF,TGCGCCAGCAGCTTGGGTTCTGGGAGCACTGAAGCTTTCTTT,TRBV5-1,-,-,TRBJ1-1
CASSKGPHAQGDYEQYF,TGTGCCAGCAGCAAAGGCCCCCACGCGCAGGGTGACTACGAGCAGTACTTC,TRBV21-1,-,-,TRBJ2-7
CSALAGGGNEQFF,TGCAGTGCCCTAGCGGGAGGGGGAAATGAGCAGTTCTTC,TRBV20-1,TRBD2,many,TRBJ2-1
CSVAIAGQTDTQYF,TGCAGCGTTGCGATCGCGGGACAGACAGATACGCAGTATTTT,TRBV29-1,-,many,TRBJ2-3
CASSDILAEGTDTQYF,TGCGCCAGCAGTGATATCCTAGCAGAGGGCACAGATACGCAGTATTTT,TRBV10-1,-,-,TRBJ2-3
CASSLGTRVTTDTQYF,TGCGCCAGCAGCTTGGGTACCAGGGTAACCACAGATACGCAGTATTTT,TRBV5-1,-,-,TRBJ2-3
CASSFRGSRHEQYF,TGTGCCAGCAGCTTTAGGGGATCGAGACACGAGCAGTACTTC,TRBV7-9,-,-,TRBJ2-7
CASSPWVSQETQYF,TGTGCCAGCAGCCCCTGGGTTAGCCAAGAGACCCAGTACTTC,TRBV7-9,-,-,TRBJ2-5
CASSHIGGELAKTIQYF,TGTGCCAGCAGCCATATCGGGGGAGAGCTAGCCAAAACCATTCAGTACTTC,TRBV3-1,-,-,TRBJ2-4
CSVAGSEETQYF,TGCAGCGTTGCCGGGAGCGAAGAGACCCAGTACTTC,TRBV29-1,-,many,TRBJ2-5
CASSYGTGTGDEKLFF,TGTGCCAGCAGTTACGGTACCGGGACAGGGGATGAAAAACTGTTTTTT,TRBV6-6,TRBD1,-,TRBJ1-4
CASSPWQGVIVNYGYTF,TGTGCCAGCTCTCCGTGGCAGGGCGTTATCGTAAACTATGGCTACACCTTC,TRBV27,-,few,TRBJ1-2
CASSQERVGYVSTQYF,TGTGCCAGCAGCCAAGAGCGGGTGGGGTACGTGTCGACCCAGTACTTC,TRBV4-2,-,-,TRBJ2-5
CASSGVASGSYF,-,TRBV2,-,-,TRBJ2-3
CASSVEWTSTRGYTF,TGTGCCAGCAGCGTAGAATGGACATCTACGCGTGGCTACACCTTC,TRBV9,-,-,TRBJ1-2
CASSRAPVTGVETQYF,TGCGCCAGCAGCCGAGCGCCCGTGACAGGGGTAGAGACCCAGTACTTC,TRBV10-2,TRBD1,few,TRBJ2-5
CASSLERTGDTEAFF,TGTGCCAGCAGTTTAGAAAGGACAGGGGACACTGAAGCTTTCTTT,TRBV12-3/TRBV12-4,TRBD1,-,TRBJ1-1
CASSRDRGDTDTQYF,TGCGCCAGCAGCCGGGACAGGGGCGACACAGATACGCAGTATTTT,TRBV5-1,TRBD1,-,TRBJ2-3